The 10 T cell receptor beta chains listed next were all sequenced from one sample in a study of T cells after yellow fever vaccination. TCRdb processed the 5' RACE reads anew with MiXCR; each CDR3 protein has one entry. In the table there are under 150,000 distinct CDR3 sequences, 7.7% of which are singletons. The source material was CD4+ T cells sorted from PBMCs, sampled 5 days after the yellow fever booster vaccination. These receptors were collected from a man aged 25-40 years who received the YFV17D yellow fever vaccine.

The sample holds many counts of this clonotype. This chain joins TRBV3-1 and TRBJ2-1, with D perhaps given as TRBD1 or TRBD2 (5 bases each). This CDR3 is 12 amino acids long. Germline loops: CDR1 LGHDT, CDR2 YNNKEL (reference sequence). The V and J ends lost 0 bases and 12 bases respectively, with 9 bases between them. In DNA form, the CDR3 reads TGTGCCAGCAGCCAAGAGAGGGGACGGCAGTTCTTC. Protein sequence: CASSQERGRQFF.

This clonotype came up many times. The chain uses TRBV7-8 and TRBJ1-1; D ambiguous. The germline V and J ends were trimmed by 0 bases and 8 bases, with 10 bases remaining between them. Germline-derived CDR1 and CDR2 are SGHVS and FQNEAQ. The CDR3 length is 13 residues. This CDR3 is CASSLALGQEAFF. In DNA, the CDR3 is TGTGCCAGCAGCTTAGCGCTCGGGCAAGAAGCTTTCTTT.

This clonotype came up many times. The chain employs TRBV3-1 and TRBJ2-5; a possible D gene is TRBD1 (5 bases). From germline, CDR1 is LGHDT and CDR2 YNNKEL (reference sequence). The CDR3 loop spans 15 amino acids. V was cut by 1 base and J by 5 bases, with 14 bases left in between. The CDR3 region is CASSQVRGQGETQYF. The CDR3, as DNA: TGTGCCAGCAGCCAAGTTAGGGGTCAAGGGGAGACCCAGTACTTC.

This clonotype was recorded many times. This chain uses TRBV5-1 with TRBJ2-7; D is undetermined. V was cut by 2 bases and J by 2 bases, with 8 bases left in between. CDR1 and CDR2 (germline): SGHRS, YFSETQ. The CDR3 spans 13 residues. The CDR3 DNA follows: TGCGCCAGCAGCTTAACCTCCCCCTACGAGCAGTACTTC. The encoded protein is CASSLTSPYEQYF.

This clonotype occurred many times. The chain links TRBV5-1 to TRBJ1-1; 9 nucleotides line up with TRBD1. J gave up 4 bases and V 4 bases, and 8 bases lay outside the gene matches. CDR1 SGHRS and CDR2 YFSETQ come from the germline V gene. The CDR3 extends over 15 amino acids. The CDR3 DNA reads as TGCGCCAGCAGCCCTGGACAGGGGCTTATCACTGAAGCTTTCTTT. Translation: CASSPGQGLITEAFF.

The chain uses TRBV19 and TRBJ1-5, with 7 nucleotides matching TRBD1. Trimming took 9 bases from V and 4 from J; bases not matched to a gene: 12. CDR1 LNHDA and CDR2 SQIVND come from the germline V gene (reference sequence). The CDR3 contains 15 residues. The CDR3 region has the DNA TGTGCCAGCCGCGACAGGGCAAAAATAAATCAGCCCCAGCATTTT. The encoded protein is CASRDRAKINQPQHF.

Of note for this clonotype: Since a much larger clone is just one base distant, this may be a read error. The J gene is TRBJ2-4, the V gene TRBV6-2 or TRBV6-3; 8 positions match TRBD1. CDR1 and CDR2 (germline): MNHEY, SVGEGT. CDR3 length equals 13 residues. V lost 10 bases, J lost 6 bases, and 8 bases stayed unmatched. The CDR3 coding sequence is TGTGCCATCTCCAGGGGGCATGCAAACATTCAGTACTTC. Amino acid sequence: CAISRGHANIQYF.

In its sample, this clonotype was seen many times. The CDR3 DNA reads as TGCGCCAGCAGCTTGGCAGGGGCACCTAACACTGAAGCTTTCTTT. Its protein product is CASSLAGAPNTEAFF. The chain employs TRBV5-1 and TRBJ1-1, with D possibly being TRBD1 (6 bases). The germline V gene has CDR1 SGHRS and CDR2 YFSETQ. The V gene lost 0 bases and the J gene lost 2 bases, with 11 bases spanning the gap. The CDR3 extends over 15 amino acids.

This clonotype was found a few times. The rearrangement uses TRBV11-2 and TRBJ2-4; perhaps TRBD1 as D (6 bases). The CDR3 spans 14 residues. V lost 1 base and J 8 bases, leaving 12 bases between the germline ends. Germline V gives CDR1 SGHAT, CDR2 FQNNGV. In DNA form, the CDR3 reads TGTGCCAGCAGCTTAGGAACAAGGGGGTACATTCAGTACTTC. It translates to CASSLGTRGYIQYF.

Only a few counts were recorded for this clonotype. This chain connects TRBV20-1 to TRBJ1-5; a weak D match, TRBD1 (5 bases). The CDR3 spans 14 residues. Trimming shortened V by 1 base and J by 4 bases, and 11 bases separated the two germline ends. Germline assignment: CDR1 DFQATT and CDR2 SNEGSKA (reference sequence). Written as DNA, the CDR3 is TGCAGTGCTAGAGTAGGCAGGGCTAATCAGCCCCAGCATTTT. Its translation: CSARVGRANQPQHF.